This TCR beta chain was sequenced for a study of vaccination and CD4 T cells after COVID-19 (dated by TCRdb to between 2021 and 2024). Background on the whole study: SARS-CoV-2 positivity had been established in the convalescent patients by nasal swab PCR, and mild disease was recorded in nine of these patients and severe disease in one. The convalescent cohort included six males and four females, with two Hispanic individuals, seven Caucasians, two Asians and one multiracial person. Each participant got two doses of either the Pfizer-BioNTech BNT162b2 vaccine (n=8) or the Moderna mRNA-1273 vaccine (n=2). Post-COVID blood samples were collected from convalescent patients a median of around 100 days after diagnosis, with a range of about 30 to 180 days. Post-vaccine blood samples were collected a median of about 11 weeks after the second vaccine dose, ranging from roughly 13 to 250 days. Culture stimuli were overlapping spike peptide pools from SARS-CoV-2 and from the common cold coronaviruses HCoV-NL63, HCoV-OC43 and HCoV-229E. As controls, cultures received a CEFX viral epitope pool (the positive control), an HIV-1 Nef peptide pool (the negative control), or no peptide at all. In more than eight COVID-19 convalescent patients and several infection-naive healthy vaccine recipients, researchers compared the spike-specific CD4+ TCR repertoire from before mRNA vaccination with the repertoire from after. General findings and caveats noted by the study authors: The study included relatively few convalescent patients and did not analyze early timepoints after natural infection. In convalescent patients, a median 86.3% of post-vaccine SARS-CoV-2-reactive clones were detected only after vaccination, and vaccine-specific priming was suggested by this finding. Although the median number of SARS-CoV-2-reactive clonotypes went up from more than 20 after infection to 38 after vaccination, the increase was not significant. Of the vaccine-specific clones in convalescent patients, 304 of 307, or nearly all, reacted only to SARS-CoV-2 spike and did not cross-react with common cold coronaviruses.

The library was built by means of PCR. At the Johns Hopkins FTIC core, DNA from the cultured CD4+ T cells underwent TCR sequencing with the Oncomine TCR Beta short-read assay. The QIAamp micro DNA kit was used to extract genomic DNA from the cultured CD4+ T cells. Oncomine TCR Beta libraries from cultured CD4+ T cells were pooled using unique dual indexes and sequenced on an Illumina iSeq 100. For the original study's pipeline: Non-productive sequences were removed, and CDR3s not starting with C, not ending with F or W, or shorter than 7 amino acids were discarded. Antigen-specific clonotypes were identified using the MANAFEST web application through comparison of peptide-stimulated wells with reference and other culture wells. An FDR below 0.05, an odds ratio above 5, and a productive frequency above 0.1% in at least two of three replicate wells were required for clones to be considered positive. A clonotype was classed as cross-reactive if the clonotype showed significant expansion both in SARS-CoV-2 spike wells and in at least one common cold coronavirus spike condition. Using R version 3.6.1, CDR3 homology was evaluated through Levenshtein distances (stringdist) along with unrooted phylogenetic trees (ape). The public reads were reprocessed in TCRdb via fastp at Q25 and MiXCR, keeping in-frame beta chains. Rows merge per CDR3 protein into single entries with the most common DNA and genes. The V and J calls follow TCRdb's processing rather than the paper's. This sample has under 11,000 distinct CDR3 sequences in its table, and about 28% of those were observed once. The biggest ten clones account for roughly a quarter of the sample.

The sample's treatment or condition, from its label and the paper: 10-day PBMC culture with coronavirus spike peptide pools or control peptides (ViraFEST assay). The ViraFEST assay, used in the study, expanded antigen-specific T cells with peptide pools and then identified the expanded clonotypes through TCR sequencing. Positive SARS-CoV-2 PCR tests in the convalescent patients dated from March to December 2020, before Alpha, Beta and Delta variants emerged in the United States. Each well held fewer than 2.5 million PBMCs cultured with around 10 ug/ml peptide pools in IMDM containing 5% human AB serum and 9.5 to 10 IU/ml IL-2. On days 3 and 7, half of the culture medium was replaced with fresh IL-2-containing medium. After less than 12 days of culture, CD4+ T cells were isolated by negative selection using the EasySep CD4+ T cell isolation kit. PBMCs were separated from whole blood using Ficoll-Paque Plus gradient centrifugation and then either used fresh or cryopreserved at -140C. Culture conditions were generally each tested in triplicate wells.

Notes on this clonotype: Its antigen is unknown. An end of the junction does not agree with germline; a read error may underlie this.

CDR3 length: 17 amino acids, cysteine to phenylalanine. Of the read, only the CDR3 DNA is kept; its 51 bases are in frame from base 1. The germline V gene (reference sequence) sets CDR1 to SSHAT and CDR2 to FNYEAQ. This TCR came from a human donor with COVID-19. The sequencing sample was made of cultured CD4+ T cells from blood. The chain was built from TRBV7-7 and TRBJ2-3, with TRBD2 identical over 8 junction bases. The DNA sequence is given as TGTGCTAGCAGCCCAGGGGCCGGGGGGGGGGTCGCAGATACGCAGTATTTT. Translated, this is CASSPGAGGGVADTQYF.